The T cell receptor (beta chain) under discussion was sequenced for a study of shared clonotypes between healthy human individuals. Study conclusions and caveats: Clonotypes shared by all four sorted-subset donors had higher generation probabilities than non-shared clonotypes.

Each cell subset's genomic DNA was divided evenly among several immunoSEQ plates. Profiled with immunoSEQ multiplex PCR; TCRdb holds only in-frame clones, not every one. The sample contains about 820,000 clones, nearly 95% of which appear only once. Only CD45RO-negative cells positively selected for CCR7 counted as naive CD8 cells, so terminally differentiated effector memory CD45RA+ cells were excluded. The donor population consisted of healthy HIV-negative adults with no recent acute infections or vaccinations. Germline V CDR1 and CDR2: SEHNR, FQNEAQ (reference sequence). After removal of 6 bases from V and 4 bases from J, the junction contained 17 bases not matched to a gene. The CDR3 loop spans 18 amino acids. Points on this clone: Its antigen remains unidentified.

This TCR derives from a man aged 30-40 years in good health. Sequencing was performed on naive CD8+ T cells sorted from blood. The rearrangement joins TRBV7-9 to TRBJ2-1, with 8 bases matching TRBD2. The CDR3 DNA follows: TGTGCCAGCAGTCGAGAGACGGGGCGGGAGGCCCCGTACAATGAGCAGTTCTTC. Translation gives CASSRETGREAPYNEQFF.